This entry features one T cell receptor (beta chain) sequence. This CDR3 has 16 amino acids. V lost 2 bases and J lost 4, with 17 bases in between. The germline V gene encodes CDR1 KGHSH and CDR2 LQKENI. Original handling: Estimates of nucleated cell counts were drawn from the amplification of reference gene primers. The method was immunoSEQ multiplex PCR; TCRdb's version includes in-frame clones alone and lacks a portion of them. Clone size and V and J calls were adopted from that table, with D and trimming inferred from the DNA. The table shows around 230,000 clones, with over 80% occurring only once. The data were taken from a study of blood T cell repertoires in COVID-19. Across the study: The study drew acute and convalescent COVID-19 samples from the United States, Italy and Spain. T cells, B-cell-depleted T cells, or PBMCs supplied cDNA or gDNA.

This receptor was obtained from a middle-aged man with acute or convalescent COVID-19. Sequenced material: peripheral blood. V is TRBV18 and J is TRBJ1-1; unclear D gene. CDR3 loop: CASSPGREPGLTEAFF. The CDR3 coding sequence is TGTGCCAGCTCACCAGGGAGGGAGCCCGGGCTCACTGAAGCTTTCTTT.